The 16 T cell receptor beta chains in this list originate from one sample, sequenced in a study of T cells in Graves' hyperthyroidism and ophthalmopathy. The investigators amplified TCR beta CDR3 regions from RNA transcripts. When the TCR CDR3 underwent first-round RT-PCR, the HTBI primer set was used. A single record per CDR3 protein comes from TCRdb applying MiXCR to the multiplex PCR reads. The sample yields about 98,000 distinct CDR3 sequences, 35% to 45% seen once. The specimen sequenced was peripheral blood or thyroid tissue (not recorded which). The receptors were gathered from a woman in her 30s with Graves' hyperthyroidism.

The table lists this clonotype with a count of one. V usage is TRBV7-9 and J usage is TRBJ2-3; TRBD1 or TRBD2 may be the D gene (5 bases each). Germline V gene data show CDR1 as SEHNR and CDR2 as FQNEAQ (reference sequence). V was clipped by 7 bases and J by 2 bases, with 16 bases between them. The CDR3 contains 15 residues. CDR3 bases: TGTGCCAGCATCCAACGGGGCGCCCTCACAGATACGCAGTATTTT. This translates into CASIQRGALTDTQYF.

This clonotype was counted many times. This chain joins TRBV5-8 and TRBJ1-5; 7 bases are a match to TRBD1. Per germline, CDR1 SGHTS and CDR2 YDEGEE. V trimming: 2 bases; J trimming: 4 bases; junction bases outside the gene matches: 6. This CDR3 spans 15 amino acids. The chain's CDR3 is CASSLMGQPNQPQHF. For the CDR3, the DNA is TGTGCCAGCAGCTTAATGGGACAGCCAAATCAGCCCCAGCATTTT.

This clonotype was found a few times. A much larger clone is a single base away; this may be a read error. The chain carries TRBV6-1 and TRBJ2-7; D not certain. The CDR3 spans 13 residues. The V and J ends lost 3 bases and 2 bases respectively, with 8 bases between them. Germline CDR1 MNHNS, CDR2 SASEGT. The DNA of the CDR3 is TGTGCCAGCAGTGAGGGATTTACCTACGAGCAGTACTTC. Protein sequence: CASSEGFTYEQYF.

This clonotype appeared many times. The J gene is TRBJ1-2, the V gene TRBV27, with TRBD1 matching 8 bases. Germline lookup yields CDR1 MNHEY and CDR2 SMNVEV (reference sequence). After removal of 3 bases from V and 7 bases from J, the junction contained 4 bases not matched to a gene. There are 13 residues in the CDR3. This chain's CDR3 is CASSLDRVGGYTF. CDR3 coding DNA: TGTGCCAGCAGTTTGGACAGGGTGGGTGGCTACACCTTC.

There are many counts of this clonotype. The chain joins TRBV20-1 to TRBJ2-7, with 8 bases fitting TRBD2. The CDR3 totals 13 residues. The V gene's germline CDR1 is DFQATT and CDR2 SNEGSKA (reference sequence). J lost 3 bases, V lost 4 bases, and 5 bases had no gene match. CDR3 protein: CSATPGLVYEQYF. The DNA for the CDR3 is TGCAGTGCTACACCGGGACTAGTCTACGAGCAGTACTTC.

This clonotype occurred many times. The V call is TRBV6-6, the J call TRBJ1-5, with a possible D match to TRBD1 (6 bases). The CDR3 loop spans 18 amino acids. Looked up from germline, CDR1 is MNHNY and CDR2 is SVGAGI (reference sequence). The germline V and J ends were trimmed by 5 bases and 2 bases, with 22 bases remaining between them. In nucleotides, the CDR3 is TGTGCCAGCAGTGAAAGGGCGATCTTGGGGGCCGGCAATCAGCCCCAGCATTTT. Residues: CASSERAILGAGNQPQHF.

This chain connects TRBV15 to TRBJ2-5, with D perhaps assigned TRBD1 or TRBD2 (5 bases each). V was shortened by 3 bases and J by 5 bases, with 13 bases between the two germline ends. The CDR3 runs to 14 residues. Germline V lookup: CDR1 LNHNV, CDR2 YYDKDF (reference sequence). The chain's CDR3 is CATSSPWDLETQYF. CDR3 nucleotide sequence: TGTGCCACCAGCAGCCCCTGGGACCTGGAGACCCAGTACTTC. The whole variable domain, filled in from reference TRBV15 and TRBJ2-5, reads DAMVIQNPRYQVTQFGKPVTLSCSQTLNHNVMYWYQQKSSQAPKLLFHYYDKDFNNEADTPDNFQSRRPNTSFCFLDIRSPGLGDTAMYLCATSSPWDLETQYFGPGTRLLVL.

The gene calls are TRBV15 and TRBJ2-7; 10 bases line up with TRBD1. The V segment lost 3 bases and the J segment 2 bases; nucleotides outside the gene matches: 7. The CDR3 consists of 16 residues. Germline V CDR1 and CDR2: LNHNV, YYDKDF (reference sequence). Here the CDR3 reads CATSRGGTGATYEQYF. As DNA, the CDR3 is TGTGCCACCAGCAGGGGGGGGACAGGGGCCACCTACGAGCAGTACTTC.

This clonotype was counted ten times or more. The genes are TRBV19 and TRBJ2-2; 7 nucleotides match TRBD2. V lost 7 bases to trimming and J lost 1 base; unmatched junction nucleotides: 9. The CDR3 runs to 16 residues. Germline CDR1 reads LNHDA; CDR2 reads SQIVND (reference sequence). This chain's CDR3 is CASNPWGGMNTGELFF. As DNA, the CDR3 is TGTGCCAGTAACCCCTGGGGGGGGATGAACACCGGGGAGCTGTTTTTT. Supplemented by reference TRBV19 and TRBJ2-2, the full variable domain reads DGGITQSPKYLFRKEGQNVTLSCEQNLNHDAMYWYRQDPGQGLRLIYYSQIVNDFQKGDIAEGYSVSREKKESFPLTVTSAQKNPTAFYLCASNPWGGMNTGELFFGEGSRLTVL.

This clonotype was recorded at least ten times. CDR3 in amino acids: CASSMGLVYEQYF. The CDR3, as DNA: TGCGCCAGCAGCATGGGACTAGTCTACGAGCAGTACTTC. The chain is built from TRBV5-1 and TRBJ2-7; 8 nucleotides line up with TRBD2. Germline trimming cut 4 bases from V and 3 bases from J; bases unmatched to any gene: 3. This CDR3 spans 13 amino acids. Looked up from germline, CDR1 is SGHRS and CDR2 is YFSETQ.

Ten or more counts support this clonotype. The chain employs TRBV6-5 and TRBJ1-1; D gene unclear. The length of the CDR3 is 11 residues. Germline CDR1 MNHEY, CDR2 SVGAGI. V lost 6 bases and J lost 2, with 4 bases in between. CDR3 loop: CASSINTEAFF. The CDR3 bases are TGTGCCAGCAGCATTAACACTGAAGCTTTCTTT.

As concerns this clonotype: The missing conserved phenylalanine or tryptophan at the end of this CDR3 makes a read error likely. J is TRBJ2-7 and V is TRBV7-9; weak D call: TRBD1 (5 bases). This CDR3 comprises 14 residues. V gave up 5 bases and J gave up 5 bases, with 16 bases separating them. Germline assignment: CDR1 SEHNR and CDR2 FQNEAQ (reference sequence). CDR3 protein: CASSVHQGSNEQYL. As DNA, the CDR3 is TGTGCCAGCAGCGTACACCAGGGTTCCAACGAGCAGTACCTC.

Details on this clonotype: Possible read error: a much larger clone is one base away. The V gene is TRBV28, the J gene TRBJ1-3; D remains unclear. The CDR3 runs 15 residues. Germline CDR1 MDHEN, CDR2 SYDVKM. The CDR3 nucleotides read TGTGCCAGCAGTTTCATTCTCGGCTCTGGAAACACCACATATTTT. This codes for CASSFILGSGNTTYF.

Ten or more counts support this clonotype. The rearrangement links TRBV7-6 to TRBJ2-2; D call uncertain. The CDR3 is 12 amino acids. Trimming left V 2 bases short and J 4 bases short, with 2 bases between. CDR1 and CDR2 from the germline V gene are SGHVS and FNYEAQ. The CDR3 region has the DNA TGTGCCAGCAGCTTACGCACCGGGGAGCTGTTTTTT. It yields the protein CASSLRTGELFF.

This clonotype was counted ten times or more. The CDR3 bases are TGTGCCCGCGGTGACATGTATAATTCACCCCTCCACTTT. It translates to CARGDMYNSPLHF. The chain links TRBV30 to TRBJ1-6; D gene unclear. Trimming took 8 bases from V and 4 from J, leaving 12 bases between them. The CDR3 totals 13 residues. CDR1 and CDR2 from the germline V gene are GTSNPN and SVGIG (reference sequence).

This clonotype came up many times. The genes are TRBV24-1 and TRBJ2-2; D gene unclear. The V end was cut by 3 bases, the J end by 5 bases, with 6 bases between. Germline values: CDR1 KGHDR, CDR2 SFDVKD. CDR3 length: 13 amino acids. CDR3 nucleotide sequence: TGTGCCACCAGTGATCCCCAGACCGGGGAGCTGTTTTTT. It yields the protein CATSDPQTGELFF.